This record covers a single T cell receptor beta chain. This entry comes from a study of blood T cell repertoires in COVID-19. The assay was immunoSEQ multiplex PCR, and TCRdb's table has in-frame clones only and misses some. The sample holds 200,000 or so clones, under 90% seen once. The CDR3 contains 15 residues. J was trimmed by 7 bases and V by 4 bases; bases with no gene match: 10. Germline values: CDR1 MNHEY, CDR2 SMNVEV (reference sequence). The chain couples TRBV27 to TRBJ2-7; 10 bases are shared with TRBD1. The TCR comes from a woman older than 75 with COVID-19, enrolled during active disease. Sequencing used peripheral blood. Here the CDR3 reads CASSSPRQGAGEQYF. CDR3 coding DNA: TGTGCCAGCAGTTCCCCTCGACAGGGGGCGGGGGAGCAGTACTTC.